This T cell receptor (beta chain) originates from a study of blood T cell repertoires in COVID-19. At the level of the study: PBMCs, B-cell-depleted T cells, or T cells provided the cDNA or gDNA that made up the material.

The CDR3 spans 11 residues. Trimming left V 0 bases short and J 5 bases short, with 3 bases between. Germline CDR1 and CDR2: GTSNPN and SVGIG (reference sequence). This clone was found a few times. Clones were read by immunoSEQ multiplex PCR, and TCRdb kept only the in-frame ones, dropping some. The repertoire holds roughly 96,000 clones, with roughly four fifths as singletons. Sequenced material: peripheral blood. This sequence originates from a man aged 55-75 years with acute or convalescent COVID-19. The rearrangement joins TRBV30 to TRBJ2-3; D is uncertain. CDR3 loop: CAWSVLDTQYF. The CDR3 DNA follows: TGTGCCTGGAGTGTACTAGATACGCAGTATTTT.